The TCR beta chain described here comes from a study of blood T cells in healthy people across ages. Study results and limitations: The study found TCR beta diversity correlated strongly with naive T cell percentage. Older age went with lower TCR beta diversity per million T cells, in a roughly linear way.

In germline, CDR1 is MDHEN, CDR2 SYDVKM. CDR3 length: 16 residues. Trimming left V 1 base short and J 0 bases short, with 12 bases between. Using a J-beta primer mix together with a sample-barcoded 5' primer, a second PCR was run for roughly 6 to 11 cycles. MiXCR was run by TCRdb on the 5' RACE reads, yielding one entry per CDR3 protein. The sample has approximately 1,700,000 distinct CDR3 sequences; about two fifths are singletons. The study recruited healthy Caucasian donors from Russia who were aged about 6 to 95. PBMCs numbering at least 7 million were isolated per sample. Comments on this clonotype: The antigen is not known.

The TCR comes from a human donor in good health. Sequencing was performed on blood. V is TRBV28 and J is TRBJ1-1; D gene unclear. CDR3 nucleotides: TGTGCCAGCAGTTTATCGTTCTCGAGTTTGAACACTGAAGCTTTCTTT. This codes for CASSLSFSSLNTEAFF. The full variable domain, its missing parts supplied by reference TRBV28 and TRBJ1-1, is DVKVTQSSRYLVKRTGEKVFLECVQDMDHENMFWYRQDPGLGLRLIYFSYDVKMKEKGDIPEGYSVSREKKERFSLILESASTNQTSMYLCASSLSFSSLNTEAFFGQGTRLTVV.